This record covers a single T cell receptor (beta chain). This sample is part of a study of blood T cell repertoires in COVID-19. Clones were sequenced by immunoSEQ multiplex PCR, and TCRdb holds only the in-frame ones, with some missing. Here the sample spans a few hundred thousand clones, more than 85% being singletons. The receptor comes from a woman in her thirties who had recovered from COVID-19. Sequencing was performed on PBMCs or T cells enriched from blood (not recorded which).

The CDR3 here is CATAAGVSYEQYF. As DNA, the CDR3 is TGTGCCACCGCGGCGGGAGTTTCCTACGAGCAGTACTTC. The chain combines TRBV28 with TRBJ2-7; 7 positions match TRBD2. This CDR3 has 13 residues. Germline values: CDR1 MDHEN, CDR2 SYDVKM. V was pared by 10 bases and J by 1 base, with 7 bases of the junction left unmatched.